What follows describes a single TCR beta chain. Its antigen is still unknown. The data belong to a study of molecular identifiers for immune sequencing clone quantification. There are 22 residues in the CDR3. V was shortened by 4 bases and J by 0 bases, with 28 bases between the two germline ends. Study observations and caveats: Amid around 900,000 naive cells, spiked Jurkat TCR RNA from one cell was reportedly still detectable.

TCRdb redid the calling of the PCR reads with MiXCR, one entry per CDR3 protein. This table holds over 550,000 distinct CDR3 sequences, approximately 24% found once. This clonotype originated in a human donor in good health. Some libraries in this study had Jurkat cell RNA spiked in. Sequencing was carried out using naive CD8+ T cells from blood, with Jurkat cell RNA spiked in. Subset here: FACS-sorted CD8+CD4-CCR7+CD45RA+ naive T cells. The V gene is TRBV23-1, the J gene TRBJ2-6; D perhaps matches TRBD1 (5 bases). TRBV23-1 is an ORF for which the function is uncertain. This CDR3 is CASSPPPGAGNAQDSGANVLTF. CDR3 DNA sequence: TGCGCCAGCAGTCCCCCCCCTGGGGCAGGGAACGCGCAGGACTCTGGGGCCAACGTCCTGACTTTC.